This T cell receptor beta chain was documented in a study of tumor and adjacent non-tumor tissue in lung cancer. Overall study context: Patients were aged about 30 to 80, ten or so men and roughly five women, stage I to III. Findings and caveats of the study: Tumor tissue had significantly higher TCR diversity than normal lung. In normal lung, the top 100 clones were significantly more dominant than in tumor.

The CDR3 has 11 amino acids. Germline CDR1 is GTSNPN and CDR2 is SVGIG (reference sequence). This clonotype came up once. Its antigen remains unknown. One end of the junction varies from germline; a read error may be responsible. The library came from three nested PCR rounds adapted from ARM-PCR protocols. TCRdb called the multiplex PCR reads again in MiXCR, with one record for every CDR3 protein. The table has tens of thousands of distinct CDR3 sequences, just under 60% seen once. No cell sorting was done before RNA was extracted from the tissue. Donors were chemotherapy-naive, newly diagnosed lung cancer surgical patients in China, August–late 2014.

The clonotype comes from a man aged 45-65 years with non-small cell lung cancer. The chain uses TRBV30 and TRBJ1-2; D is undetermined. Input material: lung tumor tissue. The CDR3 bases are TGTGCCAGGAGTTCTGGGGTTGGCTTCACCTTC. This encodes CARSSGVGFTF.